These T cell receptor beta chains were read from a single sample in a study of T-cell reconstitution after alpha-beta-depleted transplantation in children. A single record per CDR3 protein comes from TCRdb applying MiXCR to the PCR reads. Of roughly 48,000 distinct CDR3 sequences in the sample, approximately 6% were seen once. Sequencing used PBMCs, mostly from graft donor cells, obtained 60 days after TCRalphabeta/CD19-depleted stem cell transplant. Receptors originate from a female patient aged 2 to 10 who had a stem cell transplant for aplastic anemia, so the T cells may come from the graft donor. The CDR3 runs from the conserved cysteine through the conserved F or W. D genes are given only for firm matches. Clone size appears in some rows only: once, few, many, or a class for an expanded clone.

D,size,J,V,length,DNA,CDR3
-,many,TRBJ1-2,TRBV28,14,TGTGCCAGCAGTTTGGGAGTCGGGACTTATGGCTACACCTTC,CASSLGVGTYGYTF
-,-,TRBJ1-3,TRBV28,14,TGTGCCAGCAGTTTATGGACAGGATCACACACCATATATTTT,CASSLWTGSHTIYF
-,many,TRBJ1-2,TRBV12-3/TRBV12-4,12,TGTGCCAGCAGTTGGACGGTTTATGGCTACACCTTC,CASSWTVYGYTF
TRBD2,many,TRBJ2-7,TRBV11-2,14,TGTGCCAGCAGCGCCGGACTAGAAGCGTCCGAGCAGTACTTC,CASSAGLEASEQYF
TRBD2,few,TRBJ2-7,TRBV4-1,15,TGCGCCAGCAGCCAAGAAAATGGCGGGAGCTACGAGCAGTACTTC,CASSQENGGSYEQYF
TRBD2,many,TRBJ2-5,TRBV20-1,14,TGCAGTGGGACTAGCGGGAGCTTAGAAGAGACCCAGTACTTC,CSGTSGSLEETQYF
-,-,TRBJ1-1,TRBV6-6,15,TGTGCCAGCAGGCTCGGCGACAGGCTGTGGACTGAAGCTTTCTTT,CASRLGDRLWTEAFF
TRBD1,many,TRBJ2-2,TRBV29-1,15,TGCAGCGTAAAACCGGGACAGACGGGGCCCGGGGAGCTGTTTTTT,CSVKPGQTGPGELFF
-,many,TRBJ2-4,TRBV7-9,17,TGTGCCAGCAGCCCCCTAGGGCCAGATCTAGCCAAAAACATTCAGTACTTC,CASSPLGPDLAKNIQYF
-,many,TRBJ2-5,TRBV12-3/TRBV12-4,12,TGTGCCAGCAGTTTTGGGCCGCTGGCCCAGTACTTC,CASSFGPLAQYF
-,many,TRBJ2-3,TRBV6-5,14,TGTGCCAGCAGTAACAGGCCTAGCACAGATACGCAGTATTTT,CASSNRPSTDTQYF
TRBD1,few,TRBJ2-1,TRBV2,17,TGTGCCAGCAGTGAAATTCTGGGGGGACAGGGAATTGGGGAGCAGTTCTTC,CASSEILGGQGIGEQFF
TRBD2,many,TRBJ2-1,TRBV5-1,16,TGCGCCAGCAGCTTGGCCGGCGGGAGCGCCTACAATGAGCAGTTCTTC,CASSLAGGSAYNEQFF
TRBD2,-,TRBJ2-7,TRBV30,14,TGTGCCTGGAGAATGGCTAGCGGGTTTCACGAGCAGTACTTC,CAWRMASGFHEQYF
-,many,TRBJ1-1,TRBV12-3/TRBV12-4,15,TGTGCCAGCAGTCTAGGGGCGGGCAGGGCCACTGAAGCTTTCTTT,CASSLGAGRATEAFF
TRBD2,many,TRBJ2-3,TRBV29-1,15,TGCAGCGTGGACCGGACTAGCGGGAGGGTAGATACGCAGTATTTT,CSVDRTSGRVDTQYF
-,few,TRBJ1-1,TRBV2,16,TGTGCCAGCAGTGAACCCCAGGACAGCCCGAACACTGAAGCTTTCTTT,CASSEPQDSPNTEAFF
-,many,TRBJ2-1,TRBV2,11,TGTGCCAGCAGCGGGTACAATGAGCAGTTCTTC,CASSGYNEQFF
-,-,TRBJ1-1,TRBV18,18,TGTGCCAGCTCCCTACGAGACGCCCGGACCGACCTTGAGACTGAAGCTTTCTTT,CASSLRDARTDLETEAFF
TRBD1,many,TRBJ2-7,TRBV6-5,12,TGTGCCAGCCGGGACAGGGTTAGTCTGCAGTACTTC,CASRDRVSLQYF
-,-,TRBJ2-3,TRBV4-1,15,TGCGCCAGCAGCCAGGGGGACGGGGGCACAGATACGCAGTATTTT,CASSQGDGGTDTQYF
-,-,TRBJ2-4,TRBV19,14,TGTGCCAGTAGTATGATGGGAGCCAAAAACATTCAGTACTTC,CASSMMGAKNIQYF
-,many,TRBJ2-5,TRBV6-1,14,TGTGCCAGCAGTTGGGCCAAGGGGATAGAGACCCAGTACTTC,CASSWAKGIETQYF
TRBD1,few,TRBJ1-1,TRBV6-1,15,TGTGCCAGCAGGGGACAGGGGAGGGTGTCCACTGAAGCTTTCTTT,CASRGQGRVSTEAFF
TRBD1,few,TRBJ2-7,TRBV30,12,TGTGCCTGGAGGACAGGGGGCGAAGAGCAGTACTTC,CAWRTGGEEQYF
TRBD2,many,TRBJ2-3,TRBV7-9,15,TGTGCCAGCAGCCCTCGAAGCGGGAGGGCAGATACGCAGTATTTT,CASSPRSGRADTQYF
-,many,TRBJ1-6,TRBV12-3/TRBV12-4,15,TGTGCCAGCAGTCCGAATCAGGGATTGGATTCACCCCTCCACTTT,CASSPNQGLDSPLHF
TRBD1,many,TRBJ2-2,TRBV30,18,TGTGCCTGGAGTAGGCGGCGCACAGGGGCGACAAACACCGGGGAGCTGTTTTTT,CAWSRRRTGATNTGELFF
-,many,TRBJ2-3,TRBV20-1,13,TGCAGTGCTACCCTACGGGGGTCAGATACGCAGTATTTT,CSATLRGSDTQYF
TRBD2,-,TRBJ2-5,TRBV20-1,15,TGCAGTGCTAGGCGGGGACTAGCGTGGGAAGAGACCCAGTACTTC,CSARRGLAWEETQYF
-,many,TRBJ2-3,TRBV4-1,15,TGCGCCAGCAGCCAAGATACCGCAGGTGGTGATACGCAGTATTTT,CASSQDTAGGDTQYF
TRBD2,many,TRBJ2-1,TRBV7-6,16,TGTGCCAGCAGCCCCCTAGCGGGAAGCTCCTACAATGAGCAGTTCTTC,CASSPLAGSSYNEQFF
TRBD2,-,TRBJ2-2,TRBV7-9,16,TGTGCCAGCAGCCCTTCAGCGGGAGGCAAGGCCGGGGAGCTGTTTTTT,CASSPSAGGKAGELFF
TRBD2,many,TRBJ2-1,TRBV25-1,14,TGTGCCAGCAGTGACGCTAGCGGGAGGGGTGAGCAGTTCTTC,CASSDASGRGEQFF
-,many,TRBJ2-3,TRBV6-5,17,TGTGCCAGCAGTTACTCCCTTCGAGGCCACCGTGGAGATACGCAGTATTTT,CASSYSLRGHRGDTQYF
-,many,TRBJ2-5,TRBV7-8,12,TGTGCCAGCAGCTCATATTGGGAGACCCAGTACTTC,CASSSYWETQYF
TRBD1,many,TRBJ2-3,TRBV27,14,TGTGCCAGCAGCGGACAGGGGAGAACAGATACGCAGTATTTT,CASSGQGRTDTQYF
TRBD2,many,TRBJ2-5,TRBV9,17,TGTGCCAGCAGCGCCTCTAGCCGAGCGGGGGGTTTAGAGACCCAGTACTTC,CASSASSRAGGLETQYF
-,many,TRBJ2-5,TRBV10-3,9,TGTGCCATCAAAGAGACCCAGTACTTC,CAIKETQYF
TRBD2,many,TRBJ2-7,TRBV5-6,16,TGTGCCAGCAGCTCTCGCCGGAGGGGACTAGCCTACGAGCAGTACTTC,CASSSRRRGLAYEQYF
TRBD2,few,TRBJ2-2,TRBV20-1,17,TGCAGTGCTAGAGATCGGGGTAGCGGGAGCATGGCCGGGGAGCTGTTTTTT,CSARDRGSGSMAGELFF
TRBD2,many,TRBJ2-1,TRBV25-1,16,TGTGCCAGCAGTGAAGGGGGGGGACTAGTGGGTAGTGAGCAGTTCTTC,CASSEGGGLVGSEQFF
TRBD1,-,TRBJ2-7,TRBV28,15,TGTGCCAGCAGGGCCCGGGACAGGGCTACCTACGAGCAGTACTTC,CASRARDRATYEQYF
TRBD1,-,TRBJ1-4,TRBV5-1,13,TGCGCCAGCAGCTTGGCGGGACAGGAAAAACTGTTTTTT,CASSLAGQEKLFF
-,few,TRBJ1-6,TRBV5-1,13,TGCGCCAGCAGCTTGGACAGTAGGTCACCCCTCCACTTT,CASSLDSRSPLHF
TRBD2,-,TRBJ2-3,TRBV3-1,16,TGTGCCAGCAGCCCTTGGCCGGGAGGGTTGGCAGATACGCAGTATTTT,CASSPWPGGLADTQYF
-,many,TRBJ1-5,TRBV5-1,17,TGCGCCAGCAGCGTTGCCGGGACCGAATATAGCAATCAGCCCCAGCATTTT,CASSVAGTEYSNQPQHF
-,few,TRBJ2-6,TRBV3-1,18,TGTGCCAGCAGCCCTGTGGGGACACGGAACTCTGGGGCCAACGTCCTGACTTTC,CASSPVGTRNSGANVLTF
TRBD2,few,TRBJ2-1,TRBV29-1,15,TGCAGCGTTGATATAGCGGGGGGCTTCTACAATGAGCAGTTCTTC,CSVDIAGGFYNEQFF
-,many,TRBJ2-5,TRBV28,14,TGTGCCAGCAGGTCCCACGGTTTTGACGCGACCCAGTACTTC,CASRSHGFDATQYF
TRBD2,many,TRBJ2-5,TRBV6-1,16,TGTGCCACTTCCCTTCCCACCAGCGGGAACGGGGAGACCCAGTACTTC,CATSLPTSGNGETQYF
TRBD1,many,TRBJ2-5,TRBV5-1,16,TGCGCCAGCAGCCTCCGACAGGGGGGTTTCCAAGAGACCCAGTACTTC,CASSLRQGGFQETQYF
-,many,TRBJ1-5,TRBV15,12,TGTGCCACCAGCTTTTTTAATCAGCCCCAGCATTTT,CATSFFNQPQHF
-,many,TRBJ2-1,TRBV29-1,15,TGCAGCGTTGCCCTGTCGGGAGCGTCCTACAATGAGCAGTTCTTC,CSVALSGASYNEQFF
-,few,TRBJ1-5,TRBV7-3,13,TGTGCCAGCAGCACTCAGGGCAATCAGCCCCAGCATTTT,CASSTQGNQPQHF